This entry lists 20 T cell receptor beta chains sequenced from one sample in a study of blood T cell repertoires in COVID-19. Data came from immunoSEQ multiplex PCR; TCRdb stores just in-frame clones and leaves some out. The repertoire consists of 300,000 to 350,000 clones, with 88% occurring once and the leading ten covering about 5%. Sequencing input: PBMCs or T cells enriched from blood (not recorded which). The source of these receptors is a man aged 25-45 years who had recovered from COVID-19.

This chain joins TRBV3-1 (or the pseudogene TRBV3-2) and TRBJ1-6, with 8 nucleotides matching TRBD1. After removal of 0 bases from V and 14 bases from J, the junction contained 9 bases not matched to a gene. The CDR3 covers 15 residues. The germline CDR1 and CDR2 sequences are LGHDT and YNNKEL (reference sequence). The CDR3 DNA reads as TGTGCCAGCAGCCAAGATGGACAGGGAGGTCTGGCCCTCCACTTT. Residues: CASSQDGQGGLALHF.

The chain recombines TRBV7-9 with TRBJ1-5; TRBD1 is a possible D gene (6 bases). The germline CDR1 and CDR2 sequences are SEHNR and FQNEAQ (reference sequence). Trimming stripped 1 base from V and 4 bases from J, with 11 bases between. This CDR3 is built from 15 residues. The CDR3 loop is CASSLVGGENQPQHF. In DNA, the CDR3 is TGTGCCAGCAGCTTAGTAGGGGGGGAGAATCAGCCCCAGCATTTT.

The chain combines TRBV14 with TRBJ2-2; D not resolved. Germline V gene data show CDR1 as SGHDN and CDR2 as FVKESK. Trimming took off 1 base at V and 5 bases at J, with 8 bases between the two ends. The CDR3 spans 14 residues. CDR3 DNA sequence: TGTGCCAGCAGCCAAGTTTTCGGGACCGGGGAGCTGTTTTTT. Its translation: CASSQVFGTGELFF.

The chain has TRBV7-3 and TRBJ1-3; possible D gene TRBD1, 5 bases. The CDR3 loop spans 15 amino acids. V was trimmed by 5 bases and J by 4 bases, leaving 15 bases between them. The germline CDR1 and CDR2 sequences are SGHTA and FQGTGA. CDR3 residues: CASSPSGTPGNTIYF. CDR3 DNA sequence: TGTGCCAGCAGCCCCTCCGGGACTCCCGGAAACACCATATATTTT.

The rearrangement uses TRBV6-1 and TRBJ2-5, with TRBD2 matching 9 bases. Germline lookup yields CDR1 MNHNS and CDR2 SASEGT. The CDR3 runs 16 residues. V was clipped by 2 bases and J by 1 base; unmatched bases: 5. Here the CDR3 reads CASSESLAGVQETQYF. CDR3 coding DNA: TGTGCCAGCAGTGAAAGTTTAGCGGGGGTCCAAGAGACCCAGTACTTC.

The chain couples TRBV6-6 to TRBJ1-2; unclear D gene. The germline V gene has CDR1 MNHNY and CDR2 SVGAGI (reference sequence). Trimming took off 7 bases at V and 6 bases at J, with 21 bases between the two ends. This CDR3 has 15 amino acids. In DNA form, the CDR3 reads TGTGCCAGCAACCTCGCCGCAGTCAGTGCGGATGGCTACACCTTC. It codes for CASNLAAVSADGYTF.

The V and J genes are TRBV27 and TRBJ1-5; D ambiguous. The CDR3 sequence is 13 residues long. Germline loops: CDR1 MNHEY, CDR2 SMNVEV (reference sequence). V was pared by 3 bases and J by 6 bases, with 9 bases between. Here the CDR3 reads CASSLTGIQPQHF. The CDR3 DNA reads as TGTGCCAGCAGTTTGACGGGGATTCAGCCCCAGCATTTT.

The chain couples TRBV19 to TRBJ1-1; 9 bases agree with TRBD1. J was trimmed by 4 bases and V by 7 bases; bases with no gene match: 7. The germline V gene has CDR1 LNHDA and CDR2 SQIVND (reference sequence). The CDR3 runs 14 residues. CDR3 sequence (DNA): TGTGCCAGTAAGTGGACAGGGGAGGGCACTGAAGCTTTCTTT. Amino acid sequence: CASKWTGEGTEAFF.

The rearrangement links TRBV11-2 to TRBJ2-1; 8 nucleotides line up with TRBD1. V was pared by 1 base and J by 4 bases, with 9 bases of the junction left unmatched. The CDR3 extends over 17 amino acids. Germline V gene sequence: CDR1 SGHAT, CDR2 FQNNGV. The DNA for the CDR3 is TGTGCCAGCAGCTTAGTTGTTTCAGGGGGCATGTACAATGAGCAGTTCTTC. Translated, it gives CASSLVVSGGMYNEQFF.

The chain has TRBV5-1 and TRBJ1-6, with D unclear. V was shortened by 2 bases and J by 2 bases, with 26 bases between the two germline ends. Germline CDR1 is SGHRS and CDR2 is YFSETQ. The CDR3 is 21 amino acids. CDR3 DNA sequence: TGCGCCAGCAGCTTCCAAACTGACCCGCGCCTAGGTGGCACCTATAATTCACCCCTCCACTTT. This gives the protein CASSFQTDPRLGGTYNSPLHF.

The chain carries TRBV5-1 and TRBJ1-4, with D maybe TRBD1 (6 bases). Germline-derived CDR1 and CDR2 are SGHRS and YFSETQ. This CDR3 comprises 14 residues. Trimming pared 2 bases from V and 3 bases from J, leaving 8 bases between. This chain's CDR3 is CASSLGGPNEKLFF. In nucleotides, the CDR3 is TGCGCCAGCAGCTTAGGGGGACCTAATGAAAAACTGTTTTTT.

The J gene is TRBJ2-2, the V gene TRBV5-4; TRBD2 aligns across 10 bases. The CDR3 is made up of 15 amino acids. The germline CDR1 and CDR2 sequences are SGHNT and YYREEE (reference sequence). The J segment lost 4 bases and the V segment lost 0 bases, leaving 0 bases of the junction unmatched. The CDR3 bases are TGTGCCAGCAGCTTGGGACTAGCGGGCACCGGGGAGCTGTTTTTT. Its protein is CASSLGLAGTGELFF.

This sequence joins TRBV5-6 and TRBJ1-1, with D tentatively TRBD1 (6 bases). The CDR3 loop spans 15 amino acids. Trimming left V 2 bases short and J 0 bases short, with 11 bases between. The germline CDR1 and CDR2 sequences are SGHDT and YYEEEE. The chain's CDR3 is CASSLQGFLNTEAFF. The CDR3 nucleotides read TGTGCCAGCAGCTTACAGGGTTTCCTGAACACTGAAGCTTTCTTT.

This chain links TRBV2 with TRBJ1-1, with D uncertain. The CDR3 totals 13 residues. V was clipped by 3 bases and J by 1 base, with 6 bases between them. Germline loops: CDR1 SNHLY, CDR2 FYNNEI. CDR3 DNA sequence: TGTGCCAGCAGTGACGACACGAACACTGAAGCTTTCTTT. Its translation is CASSDDTNTEAFF.

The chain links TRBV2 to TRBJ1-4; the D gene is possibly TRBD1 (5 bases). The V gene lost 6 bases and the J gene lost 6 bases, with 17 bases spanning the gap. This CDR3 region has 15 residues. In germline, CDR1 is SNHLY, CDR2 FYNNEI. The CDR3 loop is CASRVGGAEDEKLFF. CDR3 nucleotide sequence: TGTGCCAGCAGGGTAGGAGGGGCGGAGGATGAAAAACTGTTTTTT.

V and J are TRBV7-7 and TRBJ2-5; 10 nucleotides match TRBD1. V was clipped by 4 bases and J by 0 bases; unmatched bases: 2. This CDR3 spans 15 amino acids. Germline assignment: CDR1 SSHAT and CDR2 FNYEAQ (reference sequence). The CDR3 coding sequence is TGTGCCAGCAGCTGGGGACAGGGGAACCAAGAGACCCAGTACTTC. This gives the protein CASSWGQGNQETQYF.

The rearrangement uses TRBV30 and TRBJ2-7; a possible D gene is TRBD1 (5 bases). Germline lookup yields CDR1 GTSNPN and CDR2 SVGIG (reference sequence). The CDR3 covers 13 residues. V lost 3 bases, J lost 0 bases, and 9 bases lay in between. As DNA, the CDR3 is TGTGCCTGGAGATCGGACAACTCCTACGAGCAGTACTTC. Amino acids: CAWRSDNSYEQYF.

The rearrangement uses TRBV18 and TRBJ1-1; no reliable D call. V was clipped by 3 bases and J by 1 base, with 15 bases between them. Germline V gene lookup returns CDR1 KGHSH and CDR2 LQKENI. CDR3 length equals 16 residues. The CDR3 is CASSPSSVAENTEAFF. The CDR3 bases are TGTGCCAGCTCACCGTCGAGTGTCGCCGAGAACACTGAAGCTTTCTTT.

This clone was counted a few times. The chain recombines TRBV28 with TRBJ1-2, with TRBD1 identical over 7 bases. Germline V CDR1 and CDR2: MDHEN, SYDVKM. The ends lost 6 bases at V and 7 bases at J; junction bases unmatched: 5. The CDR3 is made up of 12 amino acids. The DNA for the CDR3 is TGTGCCAGCAGATACGACAGGGCTGGCTACACCTTC. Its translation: CASRYDRAGYTF.

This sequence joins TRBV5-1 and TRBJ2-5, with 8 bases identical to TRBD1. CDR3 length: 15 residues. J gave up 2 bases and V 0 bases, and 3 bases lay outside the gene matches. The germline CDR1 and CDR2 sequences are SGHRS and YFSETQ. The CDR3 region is CASSLANRGQETQYF. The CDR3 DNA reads TGCGCCAGCAGCTTGGCCAACAGGGGGCAAGAGACCCAGTACTTC.